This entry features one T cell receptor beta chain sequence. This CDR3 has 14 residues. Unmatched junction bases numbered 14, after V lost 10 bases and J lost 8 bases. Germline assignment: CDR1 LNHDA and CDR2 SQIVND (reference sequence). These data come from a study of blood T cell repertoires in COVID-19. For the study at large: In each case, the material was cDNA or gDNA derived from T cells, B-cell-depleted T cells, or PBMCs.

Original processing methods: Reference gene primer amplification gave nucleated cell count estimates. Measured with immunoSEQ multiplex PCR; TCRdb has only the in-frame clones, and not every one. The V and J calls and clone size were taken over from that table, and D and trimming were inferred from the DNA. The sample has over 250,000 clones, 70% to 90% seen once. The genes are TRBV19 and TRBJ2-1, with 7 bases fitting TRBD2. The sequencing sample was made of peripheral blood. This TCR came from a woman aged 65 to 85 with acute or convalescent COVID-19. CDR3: CAILGTKFDDEQFF. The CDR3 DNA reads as TGTGCCATCCTCGGGACTAAGTTTGACGATGAGCAGTTCTTC.